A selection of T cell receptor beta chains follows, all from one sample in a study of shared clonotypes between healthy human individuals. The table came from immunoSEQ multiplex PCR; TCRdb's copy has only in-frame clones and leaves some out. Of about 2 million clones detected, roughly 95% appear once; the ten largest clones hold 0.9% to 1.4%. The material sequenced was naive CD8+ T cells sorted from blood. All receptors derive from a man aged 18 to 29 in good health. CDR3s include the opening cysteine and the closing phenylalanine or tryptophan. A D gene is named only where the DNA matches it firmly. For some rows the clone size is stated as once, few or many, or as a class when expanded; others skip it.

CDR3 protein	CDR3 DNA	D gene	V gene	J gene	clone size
CASSHMTGGGMTEAFF	TGCGCCAGCAGCCATATGACAGGGGGCGGTATGACTGAAGCTTTCTTT	TRBD1	TRBV4-1	TRBJ1-1	.
CASSQDVGSGSNEQYF	TGCGCCAGCAGCCAAGATGTGGGGAGCGGGAGCAACGAGCAGTACTTC	TRBD2	TRBV4-3	TRBJ2-7	.
CASSLSPGNGYDEQFF	TGTGCCAGCAGCTTAAGTCCGGGGAACGGGTACGATGAGCAGTTCTTC	.	TRBV7-8	TRBJ2-1	.
CASSLSGYTDTQYF	TGCGCCAGCAGCCTTAGCGGTTACACAGATACGCAGTATTTT	.	TRBV4-3	TRBJ2-3	.
CASSVGQNIYGYTF	TGTGCCAGCAGCGTAGGGCAGAATATTTATGGCTACACCTTC	.	TRBV9	TRBJ1-2	.
CASSQETGHQETQYF	TGCGCCAGCAGCCAGGAGACAGGGCACCAAGAGACCCAGTACTTC	TRBD1	TRBV4-1	TRBJ2-5	.
CASSLAMSGSLAKETQYF	TGTGCCAGCAGCTTAGCGATGAGCGGGAGTCTTGCGAAAGAGACCCAGTACTTC	TRBD2	TRBV7-8	TRBJ2-5	.
CASSFRGQGGTEAFF	TGTGCCAGCAGTTTTCGTGGGCAGGGCGGGACTGAAGCTTTCTTT	.	TRBV27	TRBJ1-1	.
CASSLQTGGAIEAFF	TGTGCCAGCAGCTTACAAACAGGGGGCGCAATTGAAGCTTTCTTT	TRBD1	TRBV13	TRBJ1-1	once
CASSQEMVGTLSQYF	TGCGCCAGCAGCCAAGAAATGGTCGGGACATTGAGCCAGTACTTC	.	TRBV4-1	TRBJ2-5	.
CASSQVPGAYEQYF	TGCGCCAGCAGCCAAGTCCCAGGGGCCTACGAGCAGTACTTC	.	TRBV4-1	TRBJ2-7	.
CASSLVGQSTGELFF	TGTGCCAGCAGCTTAGTAGGGCAGTCGACCGGGGAGCTGTTTTTT	.	TRBV11-2	TRBJ2-2	.
CASGEGGQDQPQHF	TGTGCCAGCGGTGAGGGGGGGCAGGATCAGCCCCAGCATTTT	.	TRBV7-9	TRBJ1-5	.
CASSLAGADTQYF	TGTGCCAGCAGCTTAGCGGGAGCAGATACGCAGTATTTT	.	TRBV7-8	TRBJ2-3	.
CASSSPGPRGAYEQYF	TGTGCCAGCAGCTCCCCGGGACCCCGGGGGGCCTACGAGCAGTACTTC	TRBD2	TRBV7-8	TRBJ2-7	.
CASSSPVEGGTEAFF	TGTGCCAGCAGCTCTCCGGTCGAGGGTGGCACTGAAGCTTTCTTT	.	TRBV7-9	TRBJ1-1	.
CASSDGEGTEAFF	TGTGCCAGTTCCGACGGTGAGGGAACTGAAGCTTTCTTT	.	TRBV6-4	TRBJ1-1	.
CATSDETGGYEQYF	TGTGCCACCTCCGATGAAACAGGGGGCTACGAGCAGTACTTC	TRBD1	TRBV18	TRBJ2-7	.
CASSQEQRWGVYGYTF	TGCGCCAGCAGCCAAGAACAGAGGTGGGGGGTTTATGGCTACACCTTC	.	TRBV4-1	TRBJ1-2	.
CASSNSGRANTGELFF	TGTGCCAGCAGTAATTCCGGCAGGGCGAACACCGGGGAGCTGTTTTTT	.	TRBV11-2	TRBJ2-2	.
CASLGRGSGANVLTF	TGTGCCAGCCTCGGGCGGGGCTCTGGGGCCAACGTCCTGACTTTC	.	TRBV27	TRBJ2-6	.
CSVEDDRVVGTNEKLFF	TGCAGCGTTGAAGACGACAGGGTGGTGGGGACTAATGAAAAACTGTTTTTT	TRBD1	TRBV29-1	TRBJ1-4	.
CASSQTPGQDNEQFF	TGTGCCAGCAGCCAAACCCCGGGACAGGACAATGAGCAGTTCTTC	TRBD1	TRBV11-2	TRBJ2-1	.
CASSRLAGGPNNEQFF	TGTGCCAGCAGCCGGCTAGCGGGAGGACCGAACAATGAGCAGTTCTTC	TRBD2	TRBV13	TRBJ2-1	.
CASSLDPGDEQYF	TGTGCCAGCAGCTTAGATCCGGGGGACGAGCAGTACTTC	.	TRBV11-3	TRBJ2-7	.
CASSAPWQGEGYGYTF	TGTGCCAGCAGTGCCCCGTGGCAGGGGGAAGGCTATGGCTACACCTTC	TRBD1	TRBV6-1	TRBJ1-2	.
CASSPGQLNYGYTF	TGTGCCAGCAGTCCGGGACAGCTAAACTATGGCTACACCTTC	TRBD1	TRBV27	TRBJ1-2	.
CASRRDRVGEKLFF	TGCGCCAGCAGGAGGGACAGGGTCGGGGAAAAACTGTTTTTT	TRBD1	TRBV23-1	TRBJ1-4	.
CASRQGGYGYTF	TGTGCCAGCAGACAGGGCGGCTATGGCTACACCTTC	.	TRBV28	TRBJ1-2	few
CASSLNAIRIQETQYF	TGTGCCAGCAGTTTAAATGCAATCAGGATCCAAGAGACCCAGTACTTC	.	TRBV28	TRBJ2-5	.
CASSYKGAFQPQHF	TGTGCCAGCAGTTACAAGGGGGCGTTTCAGCCCCAGCATTTT	TRBD1	TRBV6-5	TRBJ1-5	.